The sequence of this TCR beta chain was determined in a study of post-analysis software for immune sequencing data. Findings of the study overall: Comparison of patients with controls showed five TRBV segments more frequent in patients, TRBV5-6, TRBV5-1 and TRBV20-1 among them. F measure grouped same-batch samples tightly together.

Germline lookup yields CDR1 MNHEY and CDR2 SVGAGI. J was trimmed by 4 bases and V by 7 bases; bases with no gene match: 6. This CDR3 comprises 13 residues. Each TCR beta cDNA library carried unique molecular identifiers. TCRdb reanalysed the PCR reads using MiXCR and keeps one entry per CDR3 protein. Of 600,000 to 700,000 distinct CDR3 sequences in the sample, over 45% were seen once. Details on this clonotype: The antigen remains unidentified.

Sample: blood. The chain carries TRBV6-5 and TRBJ1-2, with 7 bases matching TRBD1. The receptor was isolated from a girl under 10 years old with multiple sclerosis. CDR3 loop: CASTTGQTYGYTF. In DNA, the CDR3 is TGTGCCAGCACCACGGGACAGACCTATGGCTACACCTTC.